Below are 3 T cell receptor beta chains sequenced from a single sample in a study of blood T cell repertoires in COVID-19. Using immunoSEQ multiplex PCR, the repertoire was profiled, and TCRdb retains in-frame clones only, with some absent. The sample includes 130,000 or so clones, less than 90% seen only once; the top ten take roughly 18%. Material: PBMCs or T cells enriched from blood (not recorded which). These receptors originate from a man aged 25-40 years who had recovered from COVID-19.

This clone was observed once. The V and J genes are TRBV7-8 and TRBJ1-2, with 10 bases matching TRBD1. Germline loops: CDR1 SGHVS, CDR2 FQNEAQ. The V gene end was trimmed by 5 bases and the J gene end by 0 bases; junction bases not matched to a gene: 15. The CDR3 consists of 19 residues. CDR3 nucleotides: TGTGCCAGCAGCCAAATGTACGGGACAGGGGCATCTTCTAACTATGGCTACACCTTC. As protein: CASSQMYGTGASSNYGYTF.

CDR3 nucleotides: TGTGCCAGTAGTATAGGTTTGAGGAGTGTCAACGAGCAGTACTTC. Translated: CASSIGLRSVNEQYF. This chain links TRBV19 with TRBJ2-7, with D hard to call. CDR3 length: 15 amino acids. In germline, CDR1 is LNHDA, CDR2 SQIVND (reference sequence). V lost 1 base, J lost 5 bases, and 15 bases lay in between.

V and J are TRBV2 and TRBJ1-6; TRBD1 agrees at 7 bases. Looked up from germline, CDR1 is SNHLY and CDR2 is FYNNEI. V lost 8 bases and J lost 6; bases outside the gene matches: 4. This CDR3 is built from 13 residues. Here the CDR3 DNA reads TGTGCCAGCGTGCGGGACAGTAATTCACCCCTCCACTTT. Translation: CASVRDSNSPLHF.